This TCR beta chain was captured in a study of shared clonotypes between healthy human individuals (dated by TCRdb to 2020 to 2021). General notes on the study: A few men and two women, aged 18 to 49 years, made up the cohort. To estimate repertoire size and how much clonotypes are shared between individuals, the study performed deep sequencing of blood TCR repertoires from about five healthy adults. Each donor's leukapheresis produced roughly between roughly 0.9 and 8.9 billion PBMCs. Libraries were prepared and TCR repertoires were sequenced by different laboratories using diverse techniques, in order to increase sequencing depth and limit assay-specific biases. Overall study outcomes, separate from this receptor: Pairwise subsampling led to the expectation that sequencing depth would affect the degree of clonotype sharing among donors. The genetic and exposure-history diversity represented was limited by the small number of donors. Sampling was limited to blood, and TCR repertoires in tissue likely differ from TCR repertoires in blood.

Comments on this clone: The antigen it binds to is not known. The record has no base qualities; no much larger clone is one base away.

TCR CDR3 regions were amplified from genomic DNA by multiplex PCR using the deep immunoSEQ assay. Extracted genomic DNA from each cell subset was distributed evenly across all wells of several immunoSEQ 96-well plates, and each plate was treated as a replicate. Each replicate PCR for unsorted PBMC received 300 to 350 ng genomic DNA, equal to about 30,000 T cell genomes. Ten immunoSEQ deep assay plates were used to sequence the unsorted PBMC genomic DNA. Purified libraries were measured with a Qubit 3.0 fluorometer, size-checked on a Bioanalyzer 2100, and measured again with the KAPA Library Quantification kit. Every immunoSEQ 96-well plate was sequenced on a dedicated single-read 150-cycle Illumina NextSeq 550 flow cell. The original methods were these. Because only junctional sequences without quality scores were contained in the immunoSEQ output, filtering matching that applied to full-length reads could not be performed. To assign V/J genes and CDR3, sequences were annotated using PyIR, a Python wrapper for IgBLAST v1.9, with IMGT germline references. Any read was removed if the V/J assignment was weak (E-value above 1e-6), the CDR3 was missing, or the read contained stop codons, out-of-frame junctions, or ambiguous translated residues. V3J clonotypes were defined as sequences sharing an identical inferred V gene, J gene, and CDR3 amino acid sequence. To compute the percentage overlap between repertoires, the number of shared unique clonotypes was divided by the size of the smaller repertoire. Repertoire richness was assessed with RTK rarefaction, the Chao1 estimator, and Recon v2.1 estimates of unobserved clonotypes. TCRdb took over this immuneACCESS table, retaining in-frame rearrangements with V and J assigned. Such tables are incomplete; in checked studies, under half of the missing clones stem from an unresolved V gene, and the remainder is unexplained. V, J and clone size derive from that table, while D and trimming were established from the DNA sequence. The sample profile shows 400,000 to 500,000 clones; roughly 85% of them were found once. Jointly, the top ten make up about 12% of the sample.

Trimming takes 8 bases from V and 5 bases from J, and the germline ends sit 12 bases apart. Sequences SGHVS (CDR1) and FQNEAQ (CDR2) are obtained from the germline V gene. The CDR3 covers 12 residues, taking in both the cysteine and the phenylalanine. Only the CDR3 DNA stays, 36 bases, in frame from base 1. The donors were healthy, HIV-negative adults with no recently reported acute infections or vaccinations. Every donor was a Caucasian adult residing in Nashville, Tennessee, USA. For unsorted samples, roughly 91 million PBMCs were counted, and genomic DNA was extracted using the QIAamp DNA Blood Mini kit. Blood was collected by leukapheresis, and PBMCs were isolated by Ficoll-Histopaque density gradient centrifugation and then cryopreserved in liquid nitrogen vapor phase.

This sequence was found in a woman aged 35 to 49 in good health. Some clones in this sample may be carry-over from other donors' samples. The sequence links TRBV7-8 to TRBJ1-2, with no D gene named confidently. The sequencing sample was made of PBMCs. The CDR3 here reads CASGRDVYGYTF. The bases read TGTGCCAGCGGGCGGGATGTATATGGCTACACCTTC.